The next 28 T cell receptor beta chains were all read from a single sample in a study of T-cell memory formation after mild COVID-19. TCRdb passed the 5' RACE reads through MiXCR, listing each CDR3 protein once. Of fewer than 700,000 distinct CDR3 sequences detected, around 17% appear once; the ten largest clones hold 12%. Sequencing was carried out using PBMCs or a T cell subset sorted from them (not recorded which). The receptors here all came from an adult woman who had mild COVID-19 (a few samples of this study predate the infection). Cell type and time point are not known.

Turning to this clonotype: At one boundary the junction diverges from the germline segment, which might be a read error. The rearrangement links TRBV12-3 or TRBV12-4 to TRBJ1-1; no reliable D call. The CDR3 is 12 amino acids. In DNA, the CDR3 is TGTGCCACCGGTGGGAGGAACATTGAAGCTTTCTTT. Translating it yields CATGGRNIEAFF.

This clonotype was observed many times. The chain is built from TRBV12-3 or TRBV12-4 and TRBJ2-2; 9 nucleotides match TRBD2. The CDR3 spans 15 residues. V dropped 5 bases and J dropped 1; count of bases not matched to a gene: 2. This CDR3 is CASSRAGGNTGELFF. CDR3 coding DNA: TGTGCCAGCAGTCGAGCGGGGGGGAACACCGGGGAGCTGTTTTTT.

The genes are TRBV3-1 and TRBJ1-1; maybe TRBD1 (5 bases). The V gene's germline CDR1 is LGHDT and CDR2 YNNKEL (reference sequence). This CDR3 spans 13 amino acids. V shed 4 bases and J shed 4 bases, with 10 bases lying between them. The CDR3 here is CASSPRDLTEAFF. The CDR3 DNA is TGTGCCAGCAGCCCGAGGGACCTCACTGAAGCTTTCTTT.

The chain has TRBV5-1 and TRBJ2-3; 11 positions match TRBD2. V shed 4 bases, J shed 5 bases, and the junction held 9 bases outside the gene matches. Germline V gene data show CDR1 as SGHRS and CDR2 as YFSETQ. The CDR3 length is 16 residues. In nucleotides, the CDR3 is TGCGCCAGCAGCCCCGGTGTAGCGGGAGGGCAAGATACGCAGTATTTT. Its translation is CASSPGVAGGQDTQYF. The full variable domain, completed using reference TRBV5-1 and TRBJ2-3, is KAGVTQTPRYLIKTRGQQVTLSCSPISGHRSVSWYQQTPGQGLQFLFEYFSETQRNKGNFPGRFSGRQFSNSRSEMNVSTLELGDSALYLCASSPGVAGGQDTQYFGPGTRLTVL.

The V gene is TRBV11-2, the J gene TRBJ1-1; weak D call: TRBD1 (5 bases). This CDR3 has 13 amino acids. Trimming left V 7 bases short and J 3 bases short, with 12 bases between. Germline V lookup: CDR1 SGHAT, CDR2 FQNNGV. CDR3 in DNA: TGTGCCAGCACCATCCGGGGGTACACTGAAGCTTTCTTT. Translation: CASTIRGYTEAFF.

This clonotype appeared many times. J is TRBJ1-2 and V is TRBV12-3 or TRBV12-4; D is unclear. CDR3 size: 13 residues. Deletions cut 1 base from V and 0 bases from J, with 3 bases between. CDR3 region: CASSLGPNYGYTF. CDR3 nucleotide sequence: TGTGCCAGCAGTTTAGGCCCTAACTATGGCTACACCTTC.

This clonotype was observed a handful of times. V usage is TRBV11-2 and J usage is TRBJ2-1; tentatively, D is TRBD1 (6 bases). CDR1 is SGHAT, CDR2 FQNNGV, per germline. The CDR3 loop spans 16 amino acids. V shed 2 bases and J shed 2 bases, with 13 bases lying between them. The CDR3 DNA is TGTGCCAGCAGCTTATTGGGGGACACCGCCTACAATGAGCAGTTCTTC. Its protein product is CASSLLGDTAYNEQFF.

In this sample, this clonotype turned up a few times. The chain recombines TRBV7-8 with TRBJ2-5, with D possibly being TRBD2 (5 bases). V was trimmed by 3 bases and J by 2 bases, leaving 10 bases between them. Germline-derived CDR1 and CDR2 are SGHVS and FQNEAQ. This CDR3 region has 14 residues. The CDR3 protein is CASSLREKQETQYF. CDR3 sequence (DNA): TGTGCCAGCAGCTTGAGGGAGAAACAAGAGACCCAGTACTTC.

V gene TRBV20-1 combines with J gene TRBJ2-3; 13 bases line up with TRBD2. This CDR3 has 16 residues. With 1 base clipped from V and 6 bases from J, the junction kept 7 bases outside the gene matches. CDR1 is DFQATT, CDR2 SNEGSKA, per germline (reference sequence). The CDR3 nucleotides are TGCAGTGCTAGAGTAGAAGGGACTAGCGGGACTGATACGCAGTATTTT. It translates to CSARVEGTSGTDTQYF.

This clonotype was observed a handful of times. The chain couples TRBV7-2 to TRBJ2-3, with 7 bases lining up with TRBD2. The CDR3 runs to 12 residues. CDR1 SGHTA and CDR2 FQGNSA come from the germline V gene. V shed 0 bases and J 15 bases; nucleotides not matched to a gene: 6. The CDR3 DNA follows: TGTGCCAGCAGCTTAGCGGGCGGGAGCAGCTATTTT. It encodes CASSLAGGSSYF.

The chain is built from TRBV18 and TRBJ2-3, with a possible D match to TRBD1 (5 bases). Trimming took 0 bases from V and 4 from J, leaving 8 bases between them. Germline V gene lookup returns CDR1 KGHSH and CDR2 LQKENI. This CDR3 is built from 14 residues. The CDR3, as DNA: TGTGCCAGCTCACCACCGGCAGGGTCAGATACGCAGTATTTT. This codes for CASSPPAGSDTQYF.

This clonotype has just a few counts. This chain links TRBV20-1 with TRBJ1-1; D is uncertain. CDR1 and CDR2 (germline): DFQATT, SNEGSKA (reference sequence). The CDR3 runs to 11 residues. V gave up 6 bases and J gave up 5 bases, with 10 bases separating them. CDR3 residues: CSASVLTEAFF. As DNA, the CDR3 is TGCAGTGCCTCGGTCCTGACTGAAGCTTTCTTT.

V and J are TRBV25-1 and TRBJ2-5; TRBD1 is a possible D gene (6 bases). This CDR3 comprises 14 residues. The V gene lost 3 bases and the J gene lost 0 bases, with 8 bases spanning the gap. Germline CDR1 MGHDK, CDR2 SYGVNS. The CDR3 loop is CASSEPGDQETQYF. In nucleotides, the CDR3 is TGTGCCAGCAGTGAGCCAGGGGACCAAGAGACCCAGTACTTC.

This clonotype was recorded a few times. The CDR3: CASSLLGWGLAGADEQFF. CDR3 DNA: TGTGCCAGCAGCTTATTGGGCTGGGGACTAGCGGGAGCCGATGAGCAGTTCTTC. This sequence joins TRBV7-2 and TRBJ2-1, with 14 bases that match TRBD2. The CDR3 has 18 amino acids. Germline CDR1 SGHTA, CDR2 FQGNSA. With V trimmed by 2 bases and J by 8 bases, 11 bases remained unmatched.

This sequence joins TRBV7-8 and TRBJ1-1; D might be TRBD1 (5 bases). Trimming removed 5 bases at V and 10 bases at J, with 14 bases between. This CDR3 spans 12 amino acids. Germline-derived CDR1 and CDR2 are SGHVS and FQNEAQ. Written as DNA, the CDR3 is TGTGCCAGCAGCCCATTGACAGCTGGAGCTTTCTTT. It codes for CASSPLTAGAFF.

The chain uses TRBV9 and TRBJ2-7; tentatively, D is TRBD2 (6 bases). The V end was cut by 3 bases, the J end by 3 bases, with 13 bases between. The CDR3 has 14 residues. Germline CDR1 and CDR2: SGDLS and YYNGEE. The CDR3 nucleotides are TGTGCCAGCAGCGCTAGCGCGGGAATCTACGAGCAGTACTTC. Translated, it gives CASSASAGIYEQYF.

This clonotype was observed a few times. J is TRBJ2-5 and V is TRBV18; D is possibly TRBD1 (5 bases). The CDR3 consists of 15 residues. The germline gives CDR1 KGHSH, CDR2 LQKENI. V was trimmed by 4 bases and J by 2 bases, leaving 14 bases between them. The CDR3: CASSRLRELQETQYF. CDR3 bases: TGTGCCAGCTCACGTCTCAGGGAACTTCAAGAGACCCAGTACTTC. Full variable domain (outside the CDR3, taken from reference TRBV18 and TRBJ2-5): NAGVMQNPRHLVRRRGQEARLRCSPMKGHSHVYWYRQLPEEGLKFMVYLQKENIIDESGMPKERFSAEFPKEGPSILRIQQVVRGDSAAYFCASSRLRELQETQYFGPGTRLLVL.

The V and J genes are TRBV5-1 and TRBJ2-3; 8 bases agree with TRBD2. The V and J ends lost 2 bases and 11 bases, in that order; junction bases with no gene match: 19. This CDR3 region has 17 residues. Looked up from germline, CDR1 is SGHRS and CDR2 is YFSETQ. This CDR3 reads CASSLQRGSSPSTEQYF. The CDR3 bases are TGCGCCAGCAGCTTACAGCGGGGGAGTTCCCCTAGCACAGAGCAGTATTTT.

The rearrangement joins TRBV9 to TRBJ2-6, with D perhaps being TRBD1 or TRBD2 (5 bases each). V lost 6 bases and J 1 base, leaving 23 bases between the germline ends. This CDR3 is built from 19 residues. Looked up from germline, CDR1 is SGDLS and CDR2 is YYNGEE. The CDR3 coding sequence is TGTGCCAGCACCGCCCCTCTGGGACCCCAGGGTTCTGGGGCCAACGTCCTGACTTTC. This translates into CASTAPLGPQGSGANVLTF.

The gene calls are TRBV20-1 and TRBJ2-3; TRBD2 aligns across 7 bases. The CDR3 runs to 16 residues. CDR1 is DFQATT, CDR2 SNEGSKA, per germline (reference sequence). V shed 6 bases and J 3 bases; nucleotides not matched to a gene: 15. CDR3 loop: CSAVPLAGDRTDTQYF. In nucleotides, the CDR3 is TGCAGTGCAGTCCCTCTGGCGGGAGATAGAACAGATACGCAGTATTTT.

This clonotype came up a few times. The J gene is TRBJ2-1, the V gene TRBV6-1; D possibly corresponds to TRBD1 (6 bases). V was cut by 7 bases and J by 8 bases, with 9 bases left in between. The CDR3 is 11 residues long. Germline CDR1 is MNHNS and CDR2 is SASEGT. CDR3 region: CASIRGYEQFF. CDR3 nucleotide sequence: TGTGCCAGCATCAGGGGCTATGAGCAGTTCTTC.

The table lists this clonotype with a count of one. The chain employs TRBV4-1 and TRBJ1-6; a possible D gene is TRBD1 (5 bases). V was trimmed by 2 bases and J by 0 bases, leaving 14 bases between them. From germline, CDR1 is MGHRA and CDR2 YSYEKL. The CDR3 spans 18 residues. The DNA of the CDR3 is TGCGCCAGCAGCCAATATCAGGGTGTGAGCTCCTATAATTCACCCCTCCACTTT. It yields the protein CASSQYQGVSSYNSPLHF.

J is TRBJ2-3 and V is TRBV20-1; TRBD1 agrees at 9 bases. Germline CDR1 reads DFQATT; CDR2 reads SNEGSKA (reference sequence). The CDR3 sequence is 15 residues long. Unmatched junction bases numbered 5, after V lost 3 bases and J lost 1 base. The CDR3 bases are TGCAGTGCTAGCCACCGGGACAGGGGCACAGATACGCAGTATTTT. Protein product: CSASHRDRGTDTQYF.

J is TRBJ1-1 and V is TRBV18, with D unclear. Deletions cut 7 bases from V and 1 base from J, with 4 bases between. The CDR3 contains 11 residues. Germline V gene sequence: CDR1 KGHSH, CDR2 LQKENI. DNA of the CDR3: TGTGCCAGCTTTGGGAACACTGAAGCTTTCTTT. Protein product: CASFGNTEAFF. Variable domain in full (rest from reference TRBV18 and TRBJ1-1): NAGVMQNPRHLVRRRGQEARLRCSPMKGHSHVYWYRQLPEEGLKFMVYLQKENIIDESGMPKERFSAEFPKEGPSILRIQQVVRGDSAAYFCASFGNTEAFFGQGTRLTVV.

This clonotype was counted only a few times. This chain connects TRBV7-9 to TRBJ2-6, with D possibly being TRBD1 (5 bases). Trimming shortened V by 0 bases and J by 0 bases, and 15 bases separated the two germline ends. Germline V lookup: CDR1 SEHNR, CDR2 FQNEAQ (reference sequence). The CDR3 is 19 amino acids. CDR3 in amino acids: CASSLAPRTRASGANVLTF. Here the CDR3 DNA reads TGTGCCAGCAGCTTAGCGCCCAGAACCAGGGCCTCTGGGGCCAACGTCCTGACTTTC.

This sequence joins TRBV5-4 and TRBJ2-3, with 12 nucleotides matching TRBD2. CDR1 SGHNT and CDR2 YYREEE come from the germline V gene (reference sequence). The CDR3 consists of 17 residues. The V segment lost 3 bases and the J segment 4 bases; nucleotides outside the gene matches: 9. CDR3 sequence: CASSYTPSGGAADTQYF. CDR3 nucleotides: TGTGCCAGCAGCTACACACCTAGCGGGGGGGCGGCAGATACGCAGTATTTT.

The chain carries TRBV7-3 and TRBJ1-1; TRBD1 is a possible D gene (5 bases). CDR3 length: 16 amino acids. Germline-derived CDR1 and CDR2 are SGHTA and FQGTGA. The V end was cut by 2 bases, the J end by 5 bases, with 18 bases between. The CDR3 sequence: CASSLSGAGIRTEAFF. CDR3 DNA sequence: TGTGCCAGCAGCTTATCCGGGGCGGGGATTAGGACTGAAGCTTTCTTT.

This clonotype turned up a few times. This chain uses TRBV6-5 with TRBJ2-2, with TRBD2 identical over 13 bases. This CDR3 is 17 amino acids long. V lost 5 bases, J lost 5 bases, and 8 bases stayed unmatched. From germline, CDR1 is MNHEY and CDR2 SVGAGI. CDR3 in DNA: TGTGCCAGCAGTAAGCCGGGACTAGCGGGGCGGACCGGGGAGCTGTTTTTT. Translating gives CASSKPGLAGRTGELFF.